This TCR beta chain originates from a study of blood T cell repertoires in COVID-19. About the study: Acute-phase and convalescent COVID-19 samples originated in the United States, Italy and Spain. PBMCs, B-cell-depleted T cells, or T cells provided the cDNA or gDNA that made up the material.

Authors' methods: Nucleated cell number was recorded as an estimate derived from reference gene primer amplification. Measured with immunoSEQ multiplex PCR; TCRdb has only the in-frame clones, and not every one. V and J calls and clone size come straight from that table; D and trimming were deduced from the DNA. Among 250,000 to 300,000 clones listed, around 84% were seen once. CDR3 length: 15 residues. Germline assignment: CDR1 SGHAT and CDR2 FQNNGV. V was clipped by 5 bases and J by 7 bases, with 18 bases between them. The cohort comprised adults aged 18 to 89 years residing in approximately 25 US areas.

The source of this sequence is a man aged 25-45 years with acute COVID-19. The rearrangement links TRBV11-2 to TRBJ2-1, with D possibly matching TRBD2 (6 bases). The sequenced sample consisted of PBMCs or T cells enriched from blood (not recorded which). CDR3 protein: CASSQTRDWRNEQFF. The CDR3 DNA reads TGTGCCAGCAGCCAGACTAGGGATTGGCGAAATGAGCAGTTCTTC.